This TCR beta chain was captured by sequencing in a study of metastatic and nonmetastatic thyroid tumors (dated by TCRdb to the early 2020s). Turning to the overall study: The researchers compared repertoires between peripheral blood samples and tumor or nodule tissue samples from patients with malignant or benign thyroid disease. Here is what the overall study found, with its caveats: In both blood and tumor samples, TCR beta diversity was reported to be significantly higher in malignant tumors than in benign nodules.

This clone was observed a handful of times. No antigen is known for it. It has no much larger one-base neighbor in the sample; base qualities were not kept. Receptor libraries were prepared by PCR. TCRdb names Illumina HiSeq 4000 as the instrument used. The TCR beta-chain CDR3 region of each patient was profiled by high-throughput sequencing. In the paper's pipeline: Drawing on CDR3 differences between clinicopathological groups, the researchers built a classifier meant to tell apart patients with distant-metastatic papillary thyroid cancer. The Shannon index was used to measure repertoire diversity, and the Morisita-Horn index was used to measure how similar tumor and blood repertoires were. TCRdb reprocessing: public reads trimmed at Q25 with fastp, clones called with MiXCR, in-frame beta chains kept. The V and J calls here are based on TCRdb, not the publication. A total of 60,000 to 85,000 clones appear in this sample, more than 15% of them only once. The top ten clonotypes cover over 10% of the sample.

The CDR3 runs 14 residues from the cysteine to the phenylalanine. Only CDR3 DNA is held: 42 bases, read in frame from base 1. Trimming costs V 2 bases and J 6 bases, and their ends lie 14 bases apart. CDR1 and CDR2, per the germline V gene, are MNHEY and SVGAGI. None of the patients had been given any treatment before thyroid surgery. The study retrospectively analysed patient clinical samples collected from about 2012 to 2018 using T-cell receptor beta sequencing. The chain couples TRBV6-5 to TRBJ2-7, with the identity of the D gene unclear. The receptor was isolated from a female donor with papillary thyroid cancer or a benign thyroid nodule (not recorded which). Some clones in this sample may be carry-over from other donors' samples. Sequenced sample: blood. The DNA reads as follows: TGTGCCAGCAGTTACGGAGTATTGGTTTCCGAGCAGTACTTC. It encodes CASSYGVLVSEQYF.